The clone carrying this TCR beta chain was observed a few times. The sample comes from a study of identical twins. Using its own MiXCR run on the 5' RACE reads, TCRdb lists one record per CDR3 protein. Of approximately 220,000 distinct CDR3 sequences listed, more than 6.5% are singletons. These same records also appear under a second study, on yellow fever vaccine responses in identical twins.

The clonotype originates from a woman between 18 and 29 years old in good health. The sequencing sample was made of memory (CD45RO+) T cells sorted from blood.

The CDR3 DNA is TGTGCCAGCAGCAACTCGGGACAGGGCTCCTACGAGCAGTACTTC. Encoded protein: CASSNSGQGSYEQYF. This chain links TRBV11-2 with TRBJ2-7; 9 nucleotides match TRBD1. Germline V lookup: CDR1 SGHAT, CDR2 FQNNGV. The CDR3 extends over 15 amino acids. The V and J ends lost 5 bases and 0 bases, in that order; junction bases with no gene match: 5.